The following is a T cell receptor (beta chain) sequence with its context. The entry originates in a study of blood T cell repertoires in COVID-19. At the level of the study: Samples came from the United States, Italy and Spain, spanning acute and convalescent COVID-19. T cells, B-cell-depleted T cells, or PBMCs provided the cDNA or gDNA that served as material.

Authors' processing steps: Estimated nucleated cell counts came from reference gene primer amplification. TCRdb's copy holds only in-frame clones and misses some; the assay was immunoSEQ multiplex PCR. That table supplies the V and J calls and clone size; D and trimming were determined from the DNA. Of some 50,000 clones in the sample, approximately 90% are singletons; the top ten hold approximately 6%. This CDR3 is 13 amino acids long. The V and J ends lost 8 bases and 7 bases respectively, with 14 bases between them. The germline CDR1 and CDR2 sequences are SGHTA and FQGNSA. The specimen sequenced was peripheral blood. This rearrangement joins TRBV7-2 to TRBJ1-4, with D possibly matching TRBD1 (6 bases). This receptor was taken from a man in his forties or fifties with acute or convalescent COVID-19. This chain's CDR3 is CASQGTSGEKLFF. The CDR3 coding sequence is TGTGCCAGCCAGGGGACGTCAGGTGAAAAACTGTTTTTT.